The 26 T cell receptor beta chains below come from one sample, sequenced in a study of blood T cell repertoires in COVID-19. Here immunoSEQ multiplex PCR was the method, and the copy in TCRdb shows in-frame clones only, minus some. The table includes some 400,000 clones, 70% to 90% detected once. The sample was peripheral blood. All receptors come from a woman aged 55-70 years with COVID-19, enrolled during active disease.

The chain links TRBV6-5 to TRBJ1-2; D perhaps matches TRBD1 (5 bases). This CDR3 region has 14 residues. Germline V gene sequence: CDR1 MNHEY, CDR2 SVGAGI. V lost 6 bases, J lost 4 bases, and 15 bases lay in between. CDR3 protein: CASSPVRGFYGYTF. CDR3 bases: TGTGCCAGCAGCCCGGTCCGGGGGTTCTATGGCTACACCTTC.

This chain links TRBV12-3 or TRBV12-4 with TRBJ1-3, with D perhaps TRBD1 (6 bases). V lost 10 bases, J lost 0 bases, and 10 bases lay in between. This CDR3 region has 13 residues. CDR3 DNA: TGTGCCAATCGACAGGCCTCTGGAAACACCATATATTTT. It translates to CANRQASGNTIYF.

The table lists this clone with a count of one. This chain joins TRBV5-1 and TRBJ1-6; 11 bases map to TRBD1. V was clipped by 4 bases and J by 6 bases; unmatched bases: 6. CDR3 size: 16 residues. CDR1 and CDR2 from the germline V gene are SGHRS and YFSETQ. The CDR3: CASSGGQGERNSPLHF. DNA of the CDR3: TGCGCCAGCAGCGGGGGACAGGGGGAGCGTAATTCACCCCTCCACTTT.

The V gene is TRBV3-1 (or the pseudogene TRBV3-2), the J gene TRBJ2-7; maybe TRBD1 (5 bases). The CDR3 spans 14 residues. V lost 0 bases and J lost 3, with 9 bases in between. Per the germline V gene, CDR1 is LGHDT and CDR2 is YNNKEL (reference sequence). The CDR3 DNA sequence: TGTGCCAGCAGCCAAGATTTGGACAACTACGAGCAGTACTTC. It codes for CASSQDLDNYEQYF.

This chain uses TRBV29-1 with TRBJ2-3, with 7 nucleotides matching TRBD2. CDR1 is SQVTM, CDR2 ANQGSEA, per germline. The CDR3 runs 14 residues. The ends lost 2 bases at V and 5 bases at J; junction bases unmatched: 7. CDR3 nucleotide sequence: TGCAGCGTTGAAATGGGGACTACGAGAGATACGCAGTATTTT. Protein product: CSVEMGTTRDTQYF.

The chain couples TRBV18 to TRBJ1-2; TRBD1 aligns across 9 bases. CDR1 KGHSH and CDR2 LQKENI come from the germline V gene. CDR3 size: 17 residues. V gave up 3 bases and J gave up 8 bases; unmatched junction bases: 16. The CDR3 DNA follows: TGTGCCAGCTCACCGACCGGGACAGGGCTGTCTCTGCGAGGCTACACCTTC. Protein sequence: CASSPTGTGLSLRGYTF.

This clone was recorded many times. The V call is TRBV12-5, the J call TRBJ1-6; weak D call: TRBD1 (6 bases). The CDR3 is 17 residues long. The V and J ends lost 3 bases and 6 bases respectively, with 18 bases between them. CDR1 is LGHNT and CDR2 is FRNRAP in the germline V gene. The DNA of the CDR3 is TGTGCTAGTGGTTTATCTGTCGGGGGGGCTGGTAATTCACCCCTCCACTTT. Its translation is CASGLSVGGAGNSPLHF.

DNA of the CDR3: TGTGCCAGCAGATCCCGGACAGGGAAGGATGGCTACACCTTC. It codes for CASRSRTGKDGYTF. This sequence joins TRBV6-5 and TRBJ1-2; 8 nucleotides match TRBD1. Looked up from germline, CDR1 is MNHEY and CDR2 is SVGAGI. The CDR3 loop spans 14 amino acids. The ends lost 6 bases at V and 6 bases at J; junction bases unmatched: 9.

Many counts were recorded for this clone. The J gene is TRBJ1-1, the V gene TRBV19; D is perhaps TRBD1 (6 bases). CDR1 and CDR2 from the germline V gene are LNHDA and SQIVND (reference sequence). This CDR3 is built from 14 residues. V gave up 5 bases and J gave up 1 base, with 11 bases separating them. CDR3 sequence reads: CASSVDRRNTEAFF. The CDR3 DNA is TGTGCCAGTAGTGTGGACAGAAGGAACACTGAAGCTTTCTTT.

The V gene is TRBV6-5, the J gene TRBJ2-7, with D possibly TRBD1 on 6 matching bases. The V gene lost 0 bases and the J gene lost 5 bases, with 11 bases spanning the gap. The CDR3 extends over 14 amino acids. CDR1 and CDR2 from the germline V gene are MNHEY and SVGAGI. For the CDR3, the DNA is TGTGCCAGCAGTTACTCAGGGAACAGGGACGAGCAGTACTTC. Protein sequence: CASSYSGNRDEQYF.

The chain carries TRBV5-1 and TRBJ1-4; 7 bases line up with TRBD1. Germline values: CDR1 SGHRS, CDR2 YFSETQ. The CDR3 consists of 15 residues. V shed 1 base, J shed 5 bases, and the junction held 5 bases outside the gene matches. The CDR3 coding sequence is TGCGCCAGCAGCTTGACGGCAGGGGGGAATGAAAAACTGTTTTTT. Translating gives CASSLTAGGNEKLFF.

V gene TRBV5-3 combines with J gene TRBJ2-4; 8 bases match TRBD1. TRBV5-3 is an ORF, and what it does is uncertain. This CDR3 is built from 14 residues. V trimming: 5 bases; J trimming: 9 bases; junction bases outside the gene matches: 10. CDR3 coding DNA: TGTGCCAGAAGACCGCGACAGGGGCGAGTCATTCAGTACTTC. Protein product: CARRPRQGRVIQYF.

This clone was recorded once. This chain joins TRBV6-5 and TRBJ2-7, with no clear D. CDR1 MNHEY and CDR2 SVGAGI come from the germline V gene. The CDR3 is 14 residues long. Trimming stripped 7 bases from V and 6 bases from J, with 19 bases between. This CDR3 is CASTRDAGSGEQYF. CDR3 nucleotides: TGTGCCAGCACCAGAGATGCAGGCTCCGGCGAGCAGTACTTC.

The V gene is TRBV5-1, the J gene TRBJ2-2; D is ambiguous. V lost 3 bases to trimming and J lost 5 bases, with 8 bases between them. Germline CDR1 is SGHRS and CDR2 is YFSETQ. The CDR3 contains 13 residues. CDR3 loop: CASSYSVTGELFF. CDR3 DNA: TGCGCCAGCAGCTATTCTGTGACCGGGGAGCTGTTTTTT.

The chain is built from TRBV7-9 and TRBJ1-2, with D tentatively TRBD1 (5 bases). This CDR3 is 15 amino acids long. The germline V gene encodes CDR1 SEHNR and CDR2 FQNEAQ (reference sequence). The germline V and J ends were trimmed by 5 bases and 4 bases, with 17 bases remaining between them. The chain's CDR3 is CASSHAGSFAYGYTF. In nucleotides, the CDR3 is TGTGCCAGCAGCCACGCAGGGTCTTTCGCCTATGGCTACACCTTC.

The CDR3 region is CASSFSDRGTQPQHF. The CDR3 region has the DNA TGTGCCAGCAGTTTCTCCGACAGGGGGACTCAGCCCCAGCATTTT. The chain couples TRBV7-8 to TRBJ1-5; 9 bases fit TRBD1. With V trimmed by 6 bases and J by 6 bases, 9 bases remained unmatched. Germline CDR1 and CDR2: SGHVS and FQNEAQ. CDR3 length: 15 amino acids.

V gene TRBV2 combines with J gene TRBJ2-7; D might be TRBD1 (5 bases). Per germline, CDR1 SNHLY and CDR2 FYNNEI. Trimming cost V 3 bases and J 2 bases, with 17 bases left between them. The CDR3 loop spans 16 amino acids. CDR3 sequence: CASSDIRGLGAYEQYF. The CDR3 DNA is TGTGCCAGCAGTGACATTAGGGGCTTAGGGGCCTACGAGCAGTACTTC.

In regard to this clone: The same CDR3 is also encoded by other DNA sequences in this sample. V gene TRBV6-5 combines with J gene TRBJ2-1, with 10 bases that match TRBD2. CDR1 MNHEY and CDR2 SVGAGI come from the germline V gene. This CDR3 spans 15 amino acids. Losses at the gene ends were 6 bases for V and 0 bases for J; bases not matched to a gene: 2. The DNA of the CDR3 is TGTGCCAGCAGATTAGCGGGGGGCTCCTACAATGAGCAGTTCTTC. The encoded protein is CASRLAGGSYNEQFF.

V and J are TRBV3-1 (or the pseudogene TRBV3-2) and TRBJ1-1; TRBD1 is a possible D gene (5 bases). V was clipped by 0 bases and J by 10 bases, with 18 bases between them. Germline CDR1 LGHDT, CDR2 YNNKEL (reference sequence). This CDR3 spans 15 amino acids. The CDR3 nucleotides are TGTGCCAGCAGCCAAGAAAAGGGACTCCAGATAGGAGCTTTCTTT. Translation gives CASSQEKGLQIGAFF.

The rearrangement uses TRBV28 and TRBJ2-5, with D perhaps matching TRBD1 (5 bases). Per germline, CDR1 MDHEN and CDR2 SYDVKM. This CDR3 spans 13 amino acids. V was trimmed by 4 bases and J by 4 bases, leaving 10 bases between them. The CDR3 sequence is CASSSDSGETQYF. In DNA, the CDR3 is TGTGCCAGCAGTTCAGACAGTGGAGAGACCCAGTACTTC.

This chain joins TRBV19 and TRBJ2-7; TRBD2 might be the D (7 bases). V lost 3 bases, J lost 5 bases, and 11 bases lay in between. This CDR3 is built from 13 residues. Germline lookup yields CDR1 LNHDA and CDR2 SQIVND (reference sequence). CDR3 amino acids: CASSMRGGNEQYF. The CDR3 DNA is TGTGCCAGTAGTATGAGGGGGGGAAACGAGCAGTACTTC.

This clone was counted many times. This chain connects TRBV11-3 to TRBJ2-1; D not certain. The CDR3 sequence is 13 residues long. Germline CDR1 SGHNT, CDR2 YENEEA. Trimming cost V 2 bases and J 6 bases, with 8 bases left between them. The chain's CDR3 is CASSLPPGNEQFF. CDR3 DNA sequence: TGTGCCAGCAGCTTACCCCCCGGCAATGAGCAGTTCTTC.

The CDR3 nucleotides are TGTGCCAGCAGCCCACGTGCAGCGGTAACCTACGAGCAGTACTTC. Protein product: CASSPRAAVTYEQYF. The chain has TRBV11-2 and TRBJ2-7; TRBD2 might be the D (5 bases). V was pared by 5 bases and J by 2 bases, with 16 bases between. Germline values: CDR1 SGHAT, CDR2 FQNNGV. This CDR3 has 15 residues. Full variable domain (outside the CDR3, taken from reference TRBV11-2 and TRBJ2-7): EAGVAQSPRYKIIEKRQSVAFWCNPISGHATLYWYQQILGQGPKLLIQFQNNGVVDDSQLPKDRFSAERLKGVDSTLKIQPAKLEDSAVYLCASSPRAAVTYEQYFGPGTRLTVT.

The CDR3 sequence: CASSPGQTTDTQYF. The CDR3, as DNA: TGCGCCAGCAGCCCGGGACAGACCACAGATACGCAGTATTTT. The genes are TRBV5-1 and TRBJ2-3; 7 nucleotides align to TRBD1. CDR1 and CDR2 from the germline V gene are SGHRS and YFSETQ. With 4 bases clipped from V and 2 bases from J, the junction kept 4 bases outside the gene matches. The CDR3 contains 14 residues.

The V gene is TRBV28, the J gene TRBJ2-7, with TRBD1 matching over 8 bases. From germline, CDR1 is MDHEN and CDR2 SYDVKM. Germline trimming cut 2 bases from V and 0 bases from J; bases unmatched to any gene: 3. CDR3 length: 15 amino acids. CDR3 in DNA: TGTGCCAGCAGTTTACAGGGGGCTATCTCCTACGAGCAGTACTTC. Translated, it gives CASSLQGAISYEQYF. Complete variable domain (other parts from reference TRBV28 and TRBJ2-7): DVKVTQSSRYLVKRTGEKVFLECVQDMDHENMFWYRQDPGLGLRLIYFSYDVKMKEKGDIPEGYSVSREKKERFSLILESASTNQTSMYLCASSLQGAISYEQYFGPGTRLTVT.

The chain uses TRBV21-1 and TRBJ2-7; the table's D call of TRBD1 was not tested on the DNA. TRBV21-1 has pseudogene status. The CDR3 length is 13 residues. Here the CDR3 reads CASSKETGDEQYF. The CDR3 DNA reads TGTGCCAGCAGCAAGGAAACAGGGGATGAGCAGTACTTC.